Shown below are 25 T cell receptor beta chains from a single sample sequenced in a study of T-cell reconstitution after alpha-beta-depleted transplantation in children. Unique molecular identifiers were used to barcode this TCRbeta library. A single record per CDR3 protein comes from TCRdb applying MiXCR to the PCR reads. The data show about 500,000 distinct CDR3 sequences, with approximately 30% seen just once and around 2.3% held by the top ten. This specimen consisted of PBMCs from the stem cell graft donor, obtained from the stem cell graft. The source of these receptors is a human donor who donated a stem cell graft to a child with aplastic anemia.

V is TRBV5-6 and J is TRBJ2-7, with 14 nucleotides matching TRBD2. Per the germline V gene, CDR1 is SGHDT and CDR2 is YYEEEE. The CDR3 contains 18 residues. Trimming took 3 bases from V and 2 from J; bases not matched to a gene: 10. The CDR3 nucleotides are TGTGCCAGCAGCTCCATTGGACTAGCGGGAGGTAAACCCTACGAGCAGTACGTC. Residues: CASSSIGLAGGKPYEQYV.

The chain employs TRBV20-1 and TRBJ1-3; no firm D call. CDR1 and CDR2 from the germline V gene are DFQATT and SNEGSKA (reference sequence). This CDR3 contains 13 residues. CDR3 residues: CTGGGSSGNTIYF. CDR3 DNA sequence: TGCACCGGCGGCGGGAGCTCTGGAAACACCATATATTTT.

In its sample, this clonotype was seen a few times. The chain has TRBV20-1 and TRBJ2-1, with a tentative D call TRBD1 (5 bases). The V and J ends lost 2 bases and 2 bases respectively, with 16 bases between them. The CDR3 sequence is 16 residues long. Germline lookup yields CDR1 DFQATT and CDR2 SNEGSKA (reference sequence). The CDR3 loop reads CSARPQPGNTYNEQFF. In DNA form, the CDR3 reads TGCAGTGCTAGACCACAGCCAGGGAACACCTACAATGAGCAGTTCTTC.

The rearrangement uses TRBV29-1 and TRBJ1-2; no definite D call. V lost 3 bases, J lost 2 bases, and 10 bases lay in between. Germline loops: CDR1 SQVTM, CDR2 ANQGSEA. The CDR3 is 13 amino acids. The CDR3 DNA sequence: TGCAGCGTTGATAGGTCTGACAACTATGGCTACACCTTC. Its translation: CSVDRSDNYGYTF.

This clonotype turned up a few times. The rearrangement uses TRBV20-1 and TRBJ2-1; the match to TRBD2 covers 8 bases. The trim removed 0 bases at V and 8 bases at J, leaving 9 bases unmatched. Per the germline V gene, CDR1 is DFQATT and CDR2 is SNEGSKA (reference sequence). The CDR3 is 15 residues long. The DNA of the CDR3 is TGCAGTGCTAGAGATCACGGGAGGGCCCAGGATGAGCAGTTCTTC. Protein product: CSARDHGRAQDEQFF.

This clonotype was seen only a few times. This chain connects TRBV7-3 to TRBJ2-7; 9 nucleotides match TRBD1. The CDR3 consists of 16 residues. Germline V gives CDR1 SGHTA, CDR2 FQGTGA. The ends lost 3 bases at V and 3 bases at J; junction bases unmatched: 9. CDR3 bases: TGTGCCAGCAGCTTCCTCTACAGGGGGCGCTTCTACGAGCAGTACTTC. It encodes CASSFLYRGRFYEQYF.

V and J are TRBV20-1 and TRBJ1-3, with D possibly TRBD1 on 6 matching bases. CDR3 size: 15 residues. Trimming took 0 bases from V and 4 from J, leaving 13 bases between them. Germline V gives CDR1 DFQATT, CDR2 SNEGSKA (reference sequence). CDR3 in DNA: TGCAGTGCTAGAGAAGGGGGACTCCTCGGAAACACCATATATTTT. Encoded protein: CSAREGGLLGNTIYF.

The chain is built from TRBV19 and TRBJ2-1; D might be TRBD1 or TRBD2, each matching 6 bases. Germline V CDR1 and CDR2: LNHDA, SQIVND (reference sequence). The CDR3 contains 14 residues. The germline V and J ends were trimmed by 3 bases and 6 bases, with 12 bases remaining between them. The CDR3 spells CASSMGGQLNEQFF. The DNA of the CDR3 is TGTGCCAGTAGTATGGGGGGACAACTCAATGAGCAGTTCTTC.

V gene TRBV15 combines with J gene TRBJ2-3; D not resolved. V was trimmed by 1 base and J by 5 bases, leaving 10 bases between them. Looked up from germline, CDR1 is LNHNV and CDR2 is YYDKDF (reference sequence). The CDR3 extends over 14 amino acids. The CDR3 loop reads CATSRVTDGDTQYF. The CDR3 nucleotides are TGTGCCACCAGCAGAGTTACTGATGGAGATACGCAGTATTTT.

The table lists this clonotype with a few counts. The V and J genes are TRBV6-1 and TRBJ2-2; TRBD1 or TRBD2 may be the D gene (5 bases each). The CDR3 totals 14 residues. Per the germline V gene, CDR1 is MNHNS and CDR2 is SASEGT. The V and J ends lost 7 bases and 1 base respectively, with 10 bases between them. CDR3: CASTKGRNTGELFF. CDR3 in DNA: TGTGCCAGCACAAAGGGACGGAACACCGGGGAGCTGTTTTTT.

The gene calls are TRBV12-3 or TRBV12-4 and TRBJ1-1; 11 bases are shared with TRBD1. V lost 5 bases to trimming and J lost 1 base; unmatched junction nucleotides: 12. This CDR3 region has 18 residues. The CDR3, as DNA: TGTGCCAGCAGTCCAAGGACAGGGGGCGTAGTATGGAACACTGAAGCTTTCTTT. It is translated as CASSPRTGGVVWNTEAFF.

The table lists this clonotype with a few counts. V and J are TRBV2 and TRBJ1-1, with 7 bases lining up with TRBD1. V lost 5 bases to trimming and J lost 4 bases; unmatched junction nucleotides: 10. This CDR3 comprises 15 residues. Germline CDR1 SNHLY, CDR2 FYNNEI. CDR3 sequence reads: CASSQVTGRGTEAFF. Here the CDR3 DNA reads TGTGCCAGCAGTCAGGTGACAGGGAGGGGCACTGAAGCTTTCTTT.

The chain joins TRBV18 to TRBJ2-7; 7 bases are a match to TRBD2. Germline lookup yields CDR1 KGHSH and CDR2 LQKENI. J was trimmed by 0 bases and V by 1 base; bases with no gene match: 27. This CDR3 spans 23 amino acids. The CDR3 loop reads CASSPRGTISWALSPQSSYEQYF. The CDR3 DNA sequence: TGTGCCAGCTCACCACGGGGGACTATAAGCTGGGCCCTCTCCCCCCAGAGCTCCTACGAGCAGTACTTC.

The rearrangement joins TRBV7-2 to TRBJ1-4; 7 bases are a match to TRBD1. V shed 4 bases and J 6 bases; nucleotides not matched to a gene: 8. This CDR3 contains 15 residues. Germline CDR1 SGHTA, CDR2 FQGNSA. In DNA, the CDR3 is TGTGCCAGCAGCTCAGGGGGGAGGGGTGATGAAAAACTGTTTTTT. Protein: CASSSGGRGDEKLFF.

This clonotype was observed a few times. The chain combines TRBV6-2 or TRBV6-3 with TRBJ1-1; no reliable D call. The CDR3 consists of 16 residues. CDR1 is MNHEY, CDR2 SVGEGT, per germline. The germline V and J ends were trimmed by 0 bases and 1 base, with 12 bases remaining between them. This CDR3 reads CASSYSSMTGNTEAFF. In DNA, the CDR3 is TGTGCCAGCAGTTACTCATCTATGACTGGGAACACTGAAGCTTTCTTT.

The genes are TRBV7-9 and TRBJ2-2; 7 bases match TRBD1. The germline V gene has CDR1 SEHNR and CDR2 FQNEAQ (reference sequence). Trimming at V came to 6 bases and at J to 2 bases, leaving 9 bases not matched to a gene. The CDR3 loop spans 16 amino acids. The CDR3 nucleotides read TGTGCCAGCAGAAATTCCCGGGACAGTAACACCGGGGAGCTGTTTTTT. Protein product: CASRNSRDSNTGELFF.

This clonotype was seen only a few times. V and J are TRBV4-3 and TRBJ2-6; D unresolved. Trimming took off 0 bases at V and 2 bases at J, with 14 bases between the two ends. Per the germline V gene, CDR1 is LGHNA and CDR2 is YSLEER. This CDR3 is 18 amino acids long. As DNA, the CDR3 is TGCGCCAGCAGCCAAGATTGGAAAGGGTTGGCTGGGGCCAACGTCCTGACTTTC. Protein sequence: CASSQDWKGLAGANVLTF.

This clonotype was detected only a few times. The CDR3 region is CASSLGVANEQFF. The CDR3 bases are TGTGCCAGCAGTTTAGGAGTAGCCAATGAGCAGTTCTTC. This rearrangement joins TRBV27 to TRBJ2-1; D is unresolved. Per germline, CDR1 MNHEY and CDR2 SMNVEV (reference sequence). V was pared by 2 bases and J by 6 bases, with 8 bases between. The CDR3 length is 13 residues.

Concerning this clonotype: A much more abundant neighbour one base away suggests this may be a read error. V gene TRBV12-3 or TRBV12-4 combines with J gene TRBJ2-7, with 10 bases identical to TRBD1. The CDR3 extends over 15 amino acids. The CDR3 is CASSPRWGTGDDQYF. CDR3 DNA sequence: TGTGCCAGCAGTCCGAGGTGGGGGACAGGGGACGACCAGTACTTC.

This clonotype showed up just a few times. The chain uses TRBV28 and TRBJ2-5, with D possibly being TRBD2 (5 bases). V gave up 5 bases and J gave up 4 bases, with 14 bases separating them. The CDR3 covers 14 residues. Germline assignment: CDR1 MDHEN and CDR2 SYDVKM. This CDR3 is CASSRAGGGETQYF. The CDR3 coding sequence is TGTGCCAGCAGTAGGGCGGGCGGCGGAGAGACCCAGTACTTC.

This clonotype occurred many times. The V call is TRBV29-1, the J call TRBJ2-1; 8 bases fit TRBD1. Germline-derived CDR1 and CDR2 are SQVTM and ANQGSEA. After removal of 7 bases from V and 4 bases from J, the junction contained 9 bases not matched to a gene. CDR3 size: 14 residues. The CDR3 sequence is CSATRDRPYNEQFF. CDR3 DNA sequence: TGCAGCGCTACCCGGGACAGGCCGTACAATGAGCAGTTCTTC.

This clonotype was seen a few times. The chain employs TRBV6-1 and TRBJ1-1; no clear D gene. Trimming pared 7 bases from V and 5 bases from J, leaving 26 bases between. CDR1 is MNHNS and CDR2 is SASEGT in the germline V gene. The CDR3 contains 17 residues. The CDR3, as DNA: TGTGCCAGCACCGCCTTACTTGTCCCACCGGTGGAGACTGAAGCTTTCTTT. This translates into CASTALLVPPVETEAFF.

This clonotype was seen only a few times. The chain has TRBV20-1 and TRBJ2-1, with 13 positions matching TRBD2. The CDR3 has 15 residues. CDR1 and CDR2 (germline): DFQATT, SNEGSKA (reference sequence). V shed 5 bases, J shed 5 bases, and the junction held 6 bases outside the gene matches. The CDR3 DNA is TGCAGTGCTCCCACTAGCGGGAGGGGGAACAATGAGCAGTTCTTC. It yields the protein CSAPTSGRGNNEQFF.

In this sample, this clonotype turned up a few times. In nucleotides, the CDR3 is TGTGCCAGCAGCGGCTCGCGGGACTCCGGAACACTAGCCAAAAACATTCAGTACTTC. It specifies CASSGSRDSGTLAKNIQYF. This rearrangement joins TRBV7-8 to TRBJ2-4, with TRBD2 as a possible D gene (6 bases). Germline V gene sequence: CDR1 SGHVS, CDR2 FQNEAQ. V was trimmed by 5 bases and J by 0 bases, leaving 23 bases between them. This CDR3 has 19 residues.

J is TRBJ2-7 and V is TRBV5-6; 7 bases agree with TRBD1. This CDR3 comprises 15 residues. Germline V lookup: CDR1 SGHDT, CDR2 YYEEEE. The junction had 9 bases not matched to a gene; V was cut back by 2 bases and J by 4 bases. The CDR3: CASSFQRSRGYEQYF. The CDR3 DNA reads TGTGCCAGCAGCTTTCAAAGGAGCAGGGGGTACGAGCAGTACTTC.